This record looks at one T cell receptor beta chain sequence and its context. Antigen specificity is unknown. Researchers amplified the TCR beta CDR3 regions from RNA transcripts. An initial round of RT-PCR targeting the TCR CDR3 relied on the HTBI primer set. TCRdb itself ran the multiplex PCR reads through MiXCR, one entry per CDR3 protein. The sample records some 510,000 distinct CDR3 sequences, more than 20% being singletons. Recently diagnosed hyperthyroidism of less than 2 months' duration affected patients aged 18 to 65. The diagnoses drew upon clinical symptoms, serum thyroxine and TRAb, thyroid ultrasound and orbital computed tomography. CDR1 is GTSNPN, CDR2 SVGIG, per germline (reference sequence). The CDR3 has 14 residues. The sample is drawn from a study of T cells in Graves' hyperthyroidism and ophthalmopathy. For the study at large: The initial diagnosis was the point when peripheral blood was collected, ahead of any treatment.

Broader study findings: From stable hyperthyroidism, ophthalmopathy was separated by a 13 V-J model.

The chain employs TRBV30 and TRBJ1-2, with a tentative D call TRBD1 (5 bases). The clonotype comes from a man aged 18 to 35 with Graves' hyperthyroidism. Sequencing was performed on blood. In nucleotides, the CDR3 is TGTGCGCAACGGGGCTTAAGGCATCAGAATGGCTACACCTTC. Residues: CAQRGLRHQNGYTF.